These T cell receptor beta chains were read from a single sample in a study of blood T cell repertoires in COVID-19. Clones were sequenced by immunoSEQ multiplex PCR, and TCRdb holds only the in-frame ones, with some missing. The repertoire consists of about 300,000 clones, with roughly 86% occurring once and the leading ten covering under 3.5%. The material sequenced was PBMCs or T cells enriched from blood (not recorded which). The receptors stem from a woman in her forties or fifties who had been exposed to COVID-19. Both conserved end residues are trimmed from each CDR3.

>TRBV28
ASTRTSGYSYEQY
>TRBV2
ASSEAQEKQYYEQF
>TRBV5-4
ASSLKGVDEQY
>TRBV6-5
ASSHGGNQPQH
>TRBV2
ASTQGIYGYT
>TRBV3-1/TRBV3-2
ASSQDWSGGTNYGYT
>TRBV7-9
ASSSARIMNTEAF
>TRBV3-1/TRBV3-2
ASSQGTVPMGGYT
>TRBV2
ASSSGRTLSGNTIY
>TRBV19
ASSIGRGWSTNEKLF
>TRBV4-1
ASSQESSRFGQTVVAF
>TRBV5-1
ASSLRSGTGGGGNTEAF
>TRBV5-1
ASSLGTGVLNIQY